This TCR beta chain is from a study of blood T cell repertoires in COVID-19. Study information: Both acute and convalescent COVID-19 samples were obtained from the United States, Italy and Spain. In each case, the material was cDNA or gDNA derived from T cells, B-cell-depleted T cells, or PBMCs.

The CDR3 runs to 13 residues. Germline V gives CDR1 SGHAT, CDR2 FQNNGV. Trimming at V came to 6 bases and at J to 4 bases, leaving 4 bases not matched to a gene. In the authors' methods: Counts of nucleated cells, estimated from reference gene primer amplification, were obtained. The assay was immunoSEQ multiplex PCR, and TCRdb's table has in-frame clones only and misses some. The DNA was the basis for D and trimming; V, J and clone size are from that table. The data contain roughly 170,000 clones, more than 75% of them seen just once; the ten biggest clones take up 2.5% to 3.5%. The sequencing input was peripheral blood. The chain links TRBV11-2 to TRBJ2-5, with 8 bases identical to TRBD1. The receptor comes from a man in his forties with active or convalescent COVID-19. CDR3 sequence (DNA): TGTGCCAGCAGATTCCAGGGGGCAGAGACCCAGTACTTC. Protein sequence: CASRFQGAETQYF. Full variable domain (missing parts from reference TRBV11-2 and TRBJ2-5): EAGVAQSPRYKIIEKRQSVAFWCNPISGHATLYWYQQILGQGPKLLIQFQNNGVVDDSQLPKDRFSAERLKGVDSTLKIQPAKLEDSAVYLCASRFQGAETQYFGPGTRLLVL.